A selection of T cell receptor beta chains follows, all from one sample in a study of cytomegalovirus exposure and HLA in healthy donors. Method: immunoSEQ multiplex PCR; TCRdb's copy keeps in-frame clones and lacks some. The sample contains about 150,000 clones, 77% of which appear only once. Sequenced input: PBMCs. These receptors were obtained from a woman in her twenties or thirties in good health and CMV-seronegative. The CDR3 runs from the conserved cysteine through the conserved F or W. Fields, in order: J gene, V gene, D gene, clone size, CDR3 DNA, CDR3 protein. D genes are given only for firm matches. Size is stated for part of the rows, as once, few or many counts, or as a class when the clone is expanded.

TRBJ1-2,TRBV29-1,-,once,TGCAGCGTTGCCCCGACTCAGGGAAATGGCTACACCTTC,CSVAPTQGNGYTF
TRBJ2-7,TRBV2,TRBD1,-,TGTGCCAGCAGTTTACTCGGGACAGGGAACAACGAGCAGTACTTC,CASSLLGTGNNEQYF
TRBJ1-2,TRBV9,-,-,TGTGCCAGCAGTTCCTCCCAGTTGGGGCCCTATGGCTACACCTTC,CASSSSQLGPYGYTF
TRBJ1-1,TRBV15,-,-,TGTGCCACCAGCAGAGATTACAGGGCAGAAGCTTTCTTT,CATSRDYRAEAFF
TRBJ1-1,TRBV5-4,-,-,TGTGCCAGCAGCTTGGAGCTTACCTTGAACACTGAAGCTTTCTTT,CASSLELTLNTEAFF
TRBJ2-3,TRBV5-4,-,-,TGTGCCAGCAGCGGTCCCTTGAGTACAGATACGCAGTATTTT,CASSGPLSTDTQYF
TRBJ2-5,TRBV2,-,-,TGTGCCAGCAGTGGCGACAGGTTGCAAGAGACCCAGTACTTC,CASSGDRLQETQYF
TRBJ2-1,TRBV5-4,-,-,TGTGCCAGCAGCTTGACACGGGTGGTTACCTACAATGAGCAGTTCTTC,CASSLTRVVTYNEQFF
TRBJ2-3,TRBV5-1,TRBD2,-,TGTGCCAGCAGCGGTCGACTAGCGGGGGTCACAGATACGCAGTATTTT,CASSGRLAGVTDTQYF
TRBJ2-7,TRBV5-1,-,-,TGCGCCTCGGGGCGGGGACAGCCCTACGAGCAGTACTTC,CASGRGQPYEQYF
TRBJ2-7,TRBV5-6,TRBD1,-,TGTGCCAGCAGCTTAGGGACAGGGGGCTACGAGCAGTACTTC,CASSLGTGGYEQYF
TRBJ2-2,TRBV6-5,TRBD1,-,TGTGCCAGTGGTGGCGGACAGGGAACCGGGGAGCTGTTTTTT,CASGGGQGTGELFF
TRBJ1-1,TRBV7-9,-,-,TGTGCCAGCAGCTTGACTCAGGGATTGACTGAAGCTTTCTTT,CASSLTQGLTEAFF
TRBJ2-7,TRBV30,-,-,TGTGCCTGGAGAGCGTCTCCTTACGAGCAGTACTTC,CAWRASPYEQYF
TRBJ1-6,TRBV6-6,-,-,TGTGCCAGCAGCCTTCCCGGTTCACCCCTCCACTTT,CASSLPGSPLHF
TRBJ2-7,TRBV7-9,-,-,TGTGCCAGCAGCCTCCGGGGGTACGAGCAGTACTTC,CASSLRGYEQYF
TRBJ2-7,TRBV16,-,few,TGTGCCAGCAGCCAATCGGCGGGTTACGAGCAGTACTTC,CASSQSAGYEQYF
TRBJ2-7,TRBV27,-,-,TGTGCCAGCAGTTTTGGCACGTTCTACGAGCAGTACTTC,CASSFGTFYEQYF
TRBJ1-2,TRBV6-6,-,-,TGTGCCAGCAGTTACTCGATCGGGGGGGGAAACTATGGCTACACCTTC,CASSYSIGGGNYGYTF
TRBJ1-5,TRBV6-5,TRBD1,-,TGTGCCAGCAGCCCGACAGGGAGCAATCAGCCCCAGCATTTT,CASSPTGSNQPQHF
TRBJ2-3,TRBV28,TRBD1,few,TGTGCCAGCCCTCCATCACCAGGGGGAAGAGATACGCAGTATTTT,CASPPSPGGRDTQYF
TRBJ1-1,TRBV2,-,-,TGTGCCAGCAGTGTGGGCAGCATGAACACTGAAGCTTTCTTT,CASSVGSMNTEAFF
TRBJ2-3,TRBV29-1,-,few,TGCAGCGGTACGCCCCAGGCCGGAGATACGCAGTATTTT,CSGTPQAGDTQYF
TRBJ1-1,TRBV6-6,-,-,TGTGCCAGCAGATCGGGACAGAACACTGAAGCTTTCTTT,CASRSGQNTEAFF
TRBJ1-1,TRBV6-5,-,-,TGTGCGAGCTGGGGGGAGTCAAGAACTGAAGCTTTCTTT,CASWGESRTEAFF
TRBJ2-1,TRBV9,-,-,TGTGCCAGCAGCGAATCCGGGGCCTACAATGAGCAGTTCTTC,CASSESGAYNEQFF
TRBJ2-6,TRBV6-1,-,-,TGTGCCAGCAGTGCCGCCAGGACAACCGGGGCCAACGTCCTGACTTTC,CASSAARTTGANVLTF
TRBJ1-4,TRBV5-6,TRBD1,few,TGTGCCAGCAGCCAGACAGGGAACGTTGAGGAAAAACTGTTTTTT,CASSQTGNVEEKLFF
TRBJ2-5,TRBV5-4,TRBD2,-,TGTGCCAGCAGCTTGGGCGGACTAGCGGGGGGGCTGGGGCAAGAGACCCAGTACTTC,CASSLGGLAGGLGQETQYF
TRBJ1-2,TRBV2,TRBD1,few,TGTGCCAGCTCCTCTCGAGACAGGGGCGGCTACACCTTC,CASSSRDRGGYTF
TRBJ1-1,TRBV19,TRBD1,-,TGTGCCAGACCGACAGGGTCGTGCACTGAAGCTTTCTTT,CARPTGSCTEAFF
TRBJ2-5,TRBV6-1,-,-,TGTGCCAGCAGTGTGGCAGCAGGCGACCAAGAGACCCAGTACTTC,CASSVAAGDQETQYF
TRBJ2-2,TRBV27,TRBD2,-,TGTGCCAGCAGTTTTCGCCTAGCGGGGGTGAGCACCGGGGAGCTGTTTTTT,CASSFRLAGVSTGELFF
TRBJ1-6,TRBV6-5,TRBD1,-,TGTGCCAGCAGGGCGGCAGGGGGGTATAATTCACCCCTCCACTTT,CASRAAGGYNSPLHF
TRBJ2-3,TRBV7-2,TRBD2,-,TGTGCCAGCAGCTTAGGAGCGGGGGCCCGCCCAGATACGCAGTATTTT,CASSLGAGARPDTQYF
TRBJ2-1,TRBV13,TRBD1,-,TGTGCCAGCAGCTTCGACAGGGGCAATGAGCAGTTCTTC,CASSFDRGNEQFF
TRBJ1-3,TRBV28,TRBD1,-,TGTGCCAGCAGTTTATCGACAGGGAATGGAAACACCATATATTTT,CASSLSTGNGNTIYF
TRBJ2-7,TRBV5-4,TRBD2,few,TGTGCCAGCAGTTCCGTGACTAGCGGGGTTGACGAGCAGTACTTC,CASSSVTSGVDEQYF
TRBJ2-7,TRBV6-5,-,-,TGTGCCAGCGCCTGGACGGGGGATCCGTTCGAGCAGTACTTC,CASAWTGDPFEQYF
TRBJ1-6,TRBV23-1,TRBD1,-,TGCGCCAGCAGCCAACGCCGGGACAGGGAGAATTCACCCCTCCACTTT,CASSQRRDRENSPLHF
TRBJ2-3,TRBV7-2,TRBD2,-,TGTGCCAGCAGCCCCCAACAGCGGGGGGTCACCGATACGCAGTATTTT,CASSPQQRGVTDTQYF
TRBJ1-2,TRBV7-2,TRBD1,-,TGTGCCAGCAGTTCCCGGGACAGGGCGTTCTATGGCTACACCTTC,CASSSRDRAFYGYTF
TRBJ2-6,TRBV10-3,-,-,TGTGCCACCCACTCTGGGGCCAACGTCCTGACTTTC,CATHSGANVLTF
TRBJ1-3,TRBV5-1,-,-,TGCGCCACCCGGGACACTGGAAACACCATATATTTT,CATRDTGNTIYF
TRBJ1-2,TRBV18,-,-,TGTGCCAGCTCACCAGGGTCAGGGGTTCTTAGCTACACCTTC,CASSPGSGVLSYTF